A selection of T cell receptor beta chains follows, all from one sample in a study of early T cells in non-severe SARS-CoV-2 infection. TCRdb re-called the 5' RACE reads through MiXCR, storing one row per CDR3 protein. In the table there are approximately 77,000 distinct CDR3 sequences, less than 15% of which are singletons. The sample was whole blood. The receptors were gathered from an adult who was a healthcare worker with PCR-confirmed SARS-CoV-2 infection or an uninfected control (not recorded which). Each CDR3 is given with its conserved first and last residue. A D gene is named only where the DNA matches it firmly. Some rows have no size entry. The others give once, few or many, or a class for an expanded clone.

size: many
J: TRBJ1-2
V: TRBV20-1
D: -
DNA: TGCAGTGCTAAAAAGGGAAACCTCTATGGCTACACCTTC
CDR3: CSAKKGNLYGYTF

size: many
J: TRBJ2-7
V: TRBV29-1
D: -
DNA: TGCAGCGCCCGCAACTCCTACGAGCAGTACTTC
CDR3: CSARNSYEQYF

size: many
J: TRBJ1-1
V: TRBV5-1
D: TRBD1
DNA: TGCGCCAGCAGCTTGAGTCAGGGGGCGAGGACTGAAGCTTTCTTT
CDR3: CASSLSQGARTEAFF

size: few
J: TRBJ2-1
V: TRBV7-3
D: -
DNA: TGTGCCAGCAGCCCCATAACTACCTCTTCCTACAATGAGCAGTTCTTC
CDR3: CASSPITTSSYNEQFF

size: -
J: TRBJ2-3
V: TRBV6-5
D: -
DNA: TGTGCCAGCAGTTACAACCGGGGCAAGACAGATACGCAGTATTTT
CDR3: CASSYNRGKTDTQYF

size: few
J: TRBJ2-4
V: TRBV10-1
D: TRBD1
DNA: TGCGCCAGCAGAAAGACTGGAGGAGACAGGGGGCGAAAGGCCAAAAACATTCAGTACTTC
CDR3: CASRKTGGDRGRKAKNIQYF

size: few
J: TRBJ2-1
V: TRBV7-8
D: TRBD2
DNA: TGTGCCAGCAGCACCGTACGGGGACTAGCTCCGTTCTTC
CDR3: CASSTVRGLAPFF

size: many
J: TRBJ2-1
V: TRBV19
D: -
DNA: TGTGCCAGTAGTATAGTAGGCAGTAACTCCTACAATGAGCAGTTCTTC
CDR3: CASSIVGSNSYNEQFF

size: -
J: TRBJ2-3
V: TRBV5-5
D: -
DNA: TGTGCCAGCAGCAGAGACTCGCTCGGCACAGATACGCAGTATTTT
CDR3: CASSRDSLGTDTQYF

size: many
J: TRBJ2-1
V: TRBV27
D: -
DNA: TGTGCCAGCAGTTTGACCTTTGACCAGAGAGGTGAGCAGTTCTTC
CDR3: CASSLTFDQRGEQFF

size: many
J: TRBJ2-7
V: TRBV7-2
D: -
DNA: TGTGCCAGCAGCCAAGGAACCTACGAGCAGTACTTC
CDR3: CASSQGTYEQYF

size: many
J: TRBJ2-3
V: TRBV5-1
D: -
DNA: TGCGCCAGCAGCTTGGCCCCGGGACCGATCACAGATACGCAGTATTTT
CDR3: CASSLAPGPITDTQYF

size: few
J: TRBJ1-2
V: TRBV19
D: -
DNA: TGTGCCAGTAGCCCCCCCACTGGGTCCTATGGCTACACCTTC
CDR3: CASSPPTGSYGYTF

size: many
J: TRBJ2-4
V: TRBV20-1
D: TRBD2
DNA: TGCAGTGCTTTCCCAGCGGGATGGGGAAACATTCAGTACTTC
CDR3: CSAFPAGWGNIQYF

size: few
J: TRBJ2-7
V: TRBV19
D: TRBD2
DNA: TGTGCCAGTAGTATTGCACTAGCGGGAGGCGAGCAGTACTTC
CDR3: CASSIALAGGEQYF

size: -
J: TRBJ2-3
V: TRBV20-1
D: TRBD2
DNA: TGCAGTTTGACTAGCGCGACGGGCACAGATACGCAGTATTTT
CDR3: CSLTSATGTDTQYF

size: many
J: TRBJ2-7
V: TRBV5-1
D: TRBD2
DNA: TGCGCCAGCAGCTCGACTAGCTCCTCCTACGAGCAGTACTTC
CDR3: CASSSTSSSYEQYF

size: -
J: TRBJ2-5
V: TRBV10-2
D: -
DNA: TGCGCCACTTGTCCGGGAGCGGAGACCCAGTACTTC
CDR3: CATCPGAETQYF

size: many
J: TRBJ1-2
V: TRBV19
D: TRBD1
DNA: TGTGCCAGTAGCCAGGGGACAGGCTTCACCTCTGGCTATGGCTACACCTTC
CDR3: CASSQGTGFTSGYGYTF

size: -
J: TRBJ1-1
V: TRBV9
D: -
DNA: TGTGCCAGCAGCGCATATCCGGGCCCCAATACTGAAGCTTTCTTT
CDR3: CASSAYPGPNTEAFF

size: -
J: TRBJ2-1
V: TRBV6-4
D: TRBD2
DNA: TGTGCCAGCAGTGACTCGACTAGCGGGAGGGGAGAGCAGTTCTTC
CDR3: CASSDSTSGRGEQFF

size: -
J: TRBJ2-1
V: TRBV7-2
D: -
DNA: TGTGCCAGCAGGTGGGCCGAAGGTCATGAGCAGTTCTTC
CDR3: CASRWAEGHEQFF

size: few
J: TRBJ2-5
V: TRBV29-1
D: -
DNA: TGCAGCGCCCTAGGGGGGCGTAAAGAGACCCAGTACTTC
CDR3: CSALGGRKETQYF

size: many
J: TRBJ2-5
V: TRBV7-9
D: TRBD2
DNA: TGTGCCAGCAGCTCAACCAGAAGGACTAGCGGGGGGGAGACCCAGTACTTC
CDR3: CASSSTRRTSGGETQYF

size: few
J: TRBJ1-3
V: TRBV5-1
D: -
DNA: TGCGCCAGCAGCTTAGGGACGGCGGACTCTGGAAACACCATATATTTT
CDR3: CASSLGTADSGNTIYF

size: few
J: TRBJ2-7
V: TRBV30
D: TRBD2
DNA: TGTGCCTGGAAAACTAGCGGGAGTTCCTACGAGCAGTACTTC
CDR3: CAWKTSGSSYEQYF

size: many
J: TRBJ2-5
V: TRBV10-3
D: -
DNA: TGTGCCATCAGTGAGCCACAAGAGACCCAGTACTTC
CDR3: CAISEPQETQYF

size: many
J: TRBJ2-1
V: TRBV6-2/TRBV6-3
D: TRBD1
DNA: TGTGCCAGCAGGGACAGGGCCTACAATGAGCAGTTCTTC
CDR3: CASRDRAYNEQFF

size: few
J: TRBJ1-5
V: TRBV11-3
D: -
DNA: TGTGCCAGCAGCTTAGTCTGCCCCACAGGACCGGTCCAGCCCCAGCATTTT
CDR3: CASSLVCPTGPVQPQHF